The sequence of this T cell receptor beta chain was determined in a study of cytomegalovirus exposure and HLA in healthy donors. TCRdb's copy holds only in-frame clones and misses some; the assay was immunoSEQ multiplex PCR. Here the sample spans roughly 190,000 clones, around nine tenths being singletons. As concerns this clone: What it binds is not known. The sample carries other DNA sequences with the same CDR3.

Points from the study as a whole: Rarity characterized most TCR sequences, yet some public TCRs appeared in many donors. It was reportedly the case that the classifier diagnosed cytomegalovirus status with high specificity and sensitivity.

Germline loops: CDR1 GTSNPN, CDR2 SVGIG (reference sequence). The CDR3 runs 12 residues. V lost 0 bases to trimming and J lost 7 bases, with 9 bases between them. This TCR was recovered from a man under 40 in good health and CMV-seropositive. The gene calls are TRBV30 and TRBJ1-2; D is unresolved. Sequencing was carried out using PBMCs. CDR3 bases: TGTGCCTGGAGTGTTGGACGGGGTGGCTACACCTTC. It is translated as CAWSVGRGGYTF.